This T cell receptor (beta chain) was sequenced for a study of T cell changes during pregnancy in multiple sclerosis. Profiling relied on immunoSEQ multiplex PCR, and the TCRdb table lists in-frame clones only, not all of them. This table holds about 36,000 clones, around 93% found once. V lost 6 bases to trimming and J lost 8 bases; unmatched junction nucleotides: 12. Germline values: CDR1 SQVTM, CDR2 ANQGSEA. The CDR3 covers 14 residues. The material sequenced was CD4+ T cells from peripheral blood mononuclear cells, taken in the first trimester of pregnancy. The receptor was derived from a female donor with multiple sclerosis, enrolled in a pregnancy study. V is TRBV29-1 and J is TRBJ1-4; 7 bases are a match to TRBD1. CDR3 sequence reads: CSVTEGAGREKLFF. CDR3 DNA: TGCAGCGTCACCGAGGGGGCAGGGAGGGAAAAACTGTTTTTT. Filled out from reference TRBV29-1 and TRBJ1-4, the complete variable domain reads SAVISQKPSRDICQRGTSLTIQCQVDSQVTMMFWYRQQPGQSLTLIATANQGSEATYESGFVIDKFPISRPNLTFSTLTVSNMSPEDSSIYLCSVTEGAGREKLFFGSGTQLSVL.